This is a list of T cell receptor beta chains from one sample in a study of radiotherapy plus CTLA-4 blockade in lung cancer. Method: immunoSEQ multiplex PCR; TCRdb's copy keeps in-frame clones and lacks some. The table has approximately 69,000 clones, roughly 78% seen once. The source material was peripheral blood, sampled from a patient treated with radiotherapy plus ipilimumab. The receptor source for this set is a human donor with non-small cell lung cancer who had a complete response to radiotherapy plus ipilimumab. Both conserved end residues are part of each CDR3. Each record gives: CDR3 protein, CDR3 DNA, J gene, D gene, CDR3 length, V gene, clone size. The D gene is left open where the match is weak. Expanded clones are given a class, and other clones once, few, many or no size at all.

cdr3_aa: CASSYDSHTDTQYF
cdr3_nt: TGTGCCAGCAGTTACGACTCGCACACAGATACGCAGTATTTT
j_call: TRBJ2-3
d_call: -
cdr3_length: 14
v_call: TRBV6-6
clone_size: -

cdr3_aa: CASSQVGMNTEAFF
cdr3_nt: TGTGCCAGCAGCCAAGTGGGGATGAACACTGAAGCTTTCTTT
j_call: TRBJ1-1
d_call: -
cdr3_length: 14
v_call: TRBV14
clone_size: -

cdr3_aa: CASSLGVIGNEQFF
cdr3_nt: TGCGCCAGCAGCTTGGGGGTTATCGGCAATGAGCAGTTCTTC
j_call: TRBJ2-1
d_call: -
cdr3_length: 14
v_call: TRBV5-1
clone_size: -

cdr3_aa: CASSGAGKAEAFF
cdr3_nt: TGTGCCAGCAGTGGAGCCGGGAAGGCTGAAGCTTTCTTT
j_call: TRBJ1-1
d_call: -
cdr3_length: 13
v_call: TRBV2
clone_size: -

cdr3_aa: CASSQTDSAPYTF
cdr3_nt: TGCGCCAGCAGCCAAACGGACAGCGCTCCGTACACCTTC
j_call: TRBJ1-2
d_call: -
cdr3_length: 13
v_call: TRBV4-1
clone_size: few

cdr3_aa: CASSPLARLGNEQFF
cdr3_nt: TGTGCCAGCAGCCCTTTAGCGAGATTGGGCAATGAGCAGTTCTTC
j_call: TRBJ2-1
d_call: -
cdr3_length: 15
v_call: TRBV11-3
clone_size: -

cdr3_aa: CASSYAAGEKFF
cdr3_nt: TGTGCCAGCAGTTACGCGGCGGGAGAGAAGTTCTTC
j_call: TRBJ2-1
d_call: TRBD2
cdr3_length: 12
v_call: TRBV6-5
clone_size: -

cdr3_aa: CASSFRDIQYF
cdr3_nt: TGTGCCAGCAGCTTCAGGGACATTCAGTACTTC
j_call: TRBJ2-4
d_call: -
cdr3_length: 11
v_call: TRBV7-2
clone_size: once

cdr3_aa: CASRTHGAGEETQYF
cdr3_nt: TGTGCCAGCAGGACACACGGGGCGGGGGAAGAGACCCAGTACTTC
j_call: TRBJ2-5
d_call: TRBD2
cdr3_length: 15
v_call: TRBV28
clone_size: -

cdr3_aa: CASSLEAAASGGNIYNEQFF
cdr3_nt: TGTGCTAGCAGCTTAGAAGCGGCGGCTAGCGGGGGGAACATATACAATGAGCAGTTCTTC
j_call: TRBJ2-1
d_call: TRBD2
cdr3_length: 20
v_call: TRBV7-7
clone_size: -

cdr3_aa: CASSLVVRGSYEQYF
cdr3_nt: TGTGCCAGCAGTTTAGTGGTCAGGGGCTCCTACGAGCAGTACTTC
j_call: TRBJ2-7
d_call: -
cdr3_length: 15
v_call: TRBV28
clone_size: -

cdr3_aa: CASTGEGYSPLHF
cdr3_nt: TGTGCCAGTACAGGGGAAGGTTATTCACCCCTCCACTTT
j_call: TRBJ1-6
d_call: -
cdr3_length: 13
v_call: TRBV19
clone_size: -

cdr3_aa: CASSSTRILVF
cdr3_nt: TGTGCCAGCAGTTCTACAAGAATATTGGTTTTT
j_call: TRBJ1-1
d_call: -
cdr3_length: 11
v_call: TRBV6-5
clone_size: -

cdr3_aa: CASTGTSGRGGELFF
cdr3_nt: TGTGCCAGCACCGGGACTAGCGGGAGGGGCGGGGAGCTGTTTTTT
j_call: TRBJ2-2
d_call: TRBD2
cdr3_length: 15
v_call: TRBV6-6
clone_size: medium-sized

cdr3_aa: CASSEAPSGANVLTF
cdr3_nt: TGTGCCAGCAGTGAAGCTCCCTCTGGGGCCAACGTCCTGACTTTC
j_call: TRBJ2-6
d_call: -
cdr3_length: 15
v_call: TRBV6-1
clone_size: few

cdr3_aa: CASSLGQGGSYEQYF
cdr3_nt: TGTGCCAGCAGCTTAGGCCAGGGAGGTTCCTACGAGCAGTACTTC
j_call: TRBJ2-7
d_call: -
cdr3_length: 15
v_call: TRBV11-2
clone_size: -

cdr3_aa: CASSPSYGYNEQFF
cdr3_nt: TGCGCCAGCAGCCCATCGTACGGCTACAATGAGCAGTTCTTC
j_call: TRBJ2-1
d_call: -
cdr3_length: 14
v_call: TRBV5-1
clone_size: -

cdr3_aa: CASSFATSGSYNEQFF
cdr3_nt: TGCGCCAGCAGCTTCGCTACTAGCGGGAGCTACAATGAGCAGTTCTTC
j_call: TRBJ2-1
d_call: TRBD2
cdr3_length: 16
v_call: TRBV5-1
clone_size: -

cdr3_aa: CAWSTGTAKNIQYF
cdr3_nt: TGTGCCTGGAGCACAGGGACGGCCAAAAACATTCAGTACTTC
j_call: TRBJ2-4
d_call: -
cdr3_length: 14
v_call: TRBV30
clone_size: -

cdr3_aa: CASSIRGLNTGELFF
cdr3_nt: TGTGCCAGTAGTATAAGGGGGCTCAACACCGGGGAGCTGTTTTTT
j_call: TRBJ2-2
d_call: TRBD1
cdr3_length: 15
v_call: TRBV19
clone_size: -

cdr3_aa: CASRRTTGIQQETQYF
cdr3_nt: TGTGCCAGCAGACGAACAACCGGGATTCAACAAGAGACCCAGTACTTC
j_call: TRBJ2-5
d_call: -
cdr3_length: 16
v_call: TRBV5-4
clone_size: -

cdr3_aa: CASSSYLAYGYTF
cdr3_nt: TGTGCCAGCAGCTCCTACTTGGCCTATGGCTACACCTTC
j_call: TRBJ1-2
d_call: -
cdr3_length: 13
v_call: TRBV7-2
clone_size: -

cdr3_aa: CASSSSSWSAPVGYTF
cdr3_nt: TGTGCCAGCAGTTCCTCTTCGTGGTCAGCGCCCGTTGGCTACACCTTC
j_call: TRBJ1-2
d_call: -
cdr3_length: 16
v_call: TRBV6-5
clone_size: once

cdr3_aa: CASSLGTGSNEQFF
cdr3_nt: TGTGCCAGCAGCTTAGGTACAGGGTCCAATGAGCAGTTCTTC
j_call: TRBJ2-1
d_call: -
cdr3_length: 14
v_call: TRBV11-2
clone_size: -

cdr3_aa: CASTRPGAGGSTDTQYF
cdr3_nt: TGTGCCAGCACCCGGCCGGGGGCGGGGGGGAGCACAGATACGCAGTATTTT
j_call: TRBJ2-3
d_call: TRBD2
cdr3_length: 17
v_call: TRBV5-4
clone_size: few

cdr3_aa: CASSLGTVLMNTEAFF
cdr3_nt: TGTGCCAGCAGTTTGGGGACAGTATTGATGAACACTGAAGCTTTCTTT
j_call: TRBJ1-1
d_call: TRBD1
cdr3_length: 16
v_call: TRBV27
clone_size: once

cdr3_aa: CASSPGTLQETQYF
cdr3_nt: TGTGCCAGCAGCCCCGGGACTCTTCAAGAGACCCAGTACTTC
j_call: TRBJ2-5
d_call: -
cdr3_length: 14
v_call: TRBV7-2
clone_size: -

cdr3_aa: CASSWTGGNTGELFF
cdr3_nt: TGTGCCAGCAGTTGGACAGGGGGGAACACCGGGGAGCTGTTTTTT
j_call: TRBJ2-2
d_call: TRBD1
cdr3_length: 15
v_call: TRBV6-6
clone_size: -

cdr3_aa: CASSLKSRNRARTDTQYF
cdr3_nt: TGTGCCAGCAGTTTAAAGAGCAGGAACAGGGCCCGCACAGATACGCAGTATTTT
j_call: TRBJ2-3
d_call: -
cdr3_length: 18
v_call: TRBV27
clone_size: -

cdr3_aa: CASSEGAANYGYTF
cdr3_nt: TGTGCCAGCAGTGAAGGGGCAGCTAACTATGGCTACACCTTC
j_call: TRBJ1-2
d_call: -
cdr3_length: 14
v_call: TRBV6-1
clone_size: -

cdr3_aa: CASSLGQQETQYF
cdr3_nt: TGTGCCAGCAGCTTAGGCCAGCAAGAGACCCAGTACTTC
j_call: TRBJ2-5
d_call: -
cdr3_length: 13
v_call: TRBV7-2
clone_size: few

cdr3_aa: CASSSTSGGAETQYF
cdr3_nt: TGCGCCAGCAGCTCGACTAGCGGGGGGGCGGAGACCCAGTACTTC
j_call: TRBJ2-5
d_call: TRBD2
cdr3_length: 15
v_call: TRBV5-1
clone_size: -

cdr3_aa: CASSLSRGTGTEAFF
cdr3_nt: TGTGCCAGCAGCTTAAGCCGGGGGACTGGGACTGAAGCTTTCTTT
j_call: TRBJ1-1
d_call: -
cdr3_length: 15
v_call: TRBV11-2
clone_size: -

cdr3_aa: CASSETSGGYEQFF
cdr3_nt: TGTGCCAGCAGTGAGACTAGCGGGGGATATGAGCAGTTCTTC
j_call: TRBJ2-1
d_call: TRBD2
cdr3_length: 14
v_call: TRBV5-4
clone_size: -

cdr3_aa: CASSSTSGTHYNEQFF
cdr3_nt: TGTGCCAGCAGTTCTACTAGCGGGACTCACTACAATGAGCAGTTCTTC
j_call: TRBJ2-1
d_call: TRBD2
cdr3_length: 16
v_call: TRBV6-5
clone_size: -

cdr3_aa: CASSPTPGQRYEQYF
cdr3_nt: TGTGCCAGCTCACCGACACCGGGACAGAGGTACGAGCAGTACTTC
j_call: TRBJ2-7
d_call: TRBD1
cdr3_length: 15
v_call: TRBV18
clone_size: -

cdr3_aa: CASMRGRSAAEAFF
cdr3_nt: TGTGCCAGCATGAGGGGGCGATCGGCCGCTGAAGCTTTCTTT
j_call: TRBJ1-1
d_call: TRBD1
cdr3_length: 14
v_call: TRBV27
clone_size: once

cdr3_aa: CASSAGSGLQETQYF
cdr3_nt: TGTGCCAGCAGTGCCGGGTCAGGGCTCCAAGAGACCCAGTACTTC
j_call: TRBJ2-5
d_call: -
cdr3_length: 15
v_call: TRBV25-1
clone_size: -

cdr3_aa: CASSLGSNSGNTIYF
cdr3_nt: TGTGCCAGCAGCTTAGGATCGAACTCTGGAAACACCATATATTTT
j_call: TRBJ1-3
d_call: -
cdr3_length: 15
v_call: TRBV11-3
clone_size: -

cdr3_aa: CASSLLATNRGNTEAFF
cdr3_nt: TGTGCCAGCAGCTTATTAGCCACAAACAGGGGAAACACTGAAGCTTTCTTT
j_call: TRBJ1-1
d_call: TRBD1
cdr3_length: 17
v_call: TRBV7-2
clone_size: -

cdr3_aa: CSVEDSPGSQHF
cdr3_nt: TGCAGCGTTGAAGATTCCCCCGGGTCCCAGCATTTT
j_call: TRBJ1-5
d_call: -
cdr3_length: 12
v_call: TRBV29-1
clone_size: -

cdr3_aa: CASSEAPQGHEKLFF
cdr3_nt: TGTGCCAGCAGTGAAGCCCCTCAGGGGCATGAAAAACTGTTTTTT
j_call: TRBJ1-4
d_call: -
cdr3_length: 15
v_call: TRBV6-1
clone_size: -

cdr3_aa: CATSREGGISGNTIYF
cdr3_nt: TGTGCCACCAGCAGAGAGGGGGGGATCTCTGGAAACACCATATATTTT
j_call: TRBJ1-3
d_call: -
cdr3_length: 16
v_call: TRBV15
clone_size: once

cdr3_aa: CASSEGLDPYGYTF
cdr3_nt: TGTGCCAGCAGTGAAGGGCTAGACCCCTATGGCTACACCTTC
j_call: TRBJ1-2
d_call: -
cdr3_length: 14
v_call: TRBV6-1
clone_size: -

cdr3_aa: CASSLVVAGFAF
cdr3_nt: TGTGCCAGCAGCTTAGTGGTGGCAGGGTTCGCCTTC
j_call: TRBJ1-2
d_call: -
cdr3_length: 12
v_call: TRBV7-2
clone_size: -

cdr3_aa: CASSKGQGVRETQYF
cdr3_nt: TGTGCCAGCAGCAAGGGACAGGGAGTGAGAGAGACCCAGTACTTC
j_call: TRBJ2-5
d_call: TRBD1
cdr3_length: 15
v_call: TRBV7-9
clone_size: few

cdr3_aa: CASSGGTERQETQYF
cdr3_nt: TGTGCCAGCAGCGGCGGGACAGAGAGACAAGAGACCCAGTACTTC
j_call: TRBJ2-5
d_call: -
cdr3_length: 15
v_call: TRBV7-9
clone_size: -

cdr3_aa: CASSSQGVEQFF
cdr3_nt: TGTGCCAGCAGTTCCCAGGGGGTTGAGCAGTTCTTC
j_call: TRBJ2-1
d_call: TRBD1
cdr3_length: 12
v_call: TRBV6-1
clone_size: -

cdr3_aa: CASSLRGQGWNEQFF
cdr3_nt: TGTGCCAGCAGCTTGCGGGGACAGGGGTGGAATGAGCAGTTCTTC
j_call: TRBJ2-1
d_call: TRBD1
cdr3_length: 15
v_call: TRBV5-8
clone_size: -

cdr3_aa: CASSPRTGRDTGELFF
cdr3_nt: TGTGCCAGCAGCCCCCGCACAGGGCGAGACACCGGGGAGCTGTTTTTT
j_call: TRBJ2-2
d_call: -
cdr3_length: 16
v_call: TRBV9
clone_size: -

cdr3_aa: CASSQDLVRADTQYF
cdr3_nt: TGTGCCAGCAGCCAAGATTTAGTGAGAGCAGATACGCAGTATTTT
j_call: TRBJ2-3
d_call: -
cdr3_length: 15
v_call: TRBV14
clone_size: -

cdr3_aa: CASSDRTGPQTAEQFF
cdr3_nt: TGCGCCAGCAGCGACCGGACAGGACCCCAAACTGCTGAGCAGTTCTTC
j_call: TRBJ2-1
d_call: TRBD1
cdr3_length: 16
v_call: TRBV4-3
clone_size: once

cdr3_aa: CASSPFVGTGFNYGYTF
cdr3_nt: TGCGCCAGCAGCCCATTTGTTGGGACAGGATTTAACTATGGCTACACCTTC
j_call: TRBJ1-2
d_call: TRBD1
cdr3_length: 17
v_call: TRBV5-1
clone_size: -

cdr3_aa: CASSLNREDTEAFF
cdr3_nt: TGTGCCAGCAGCTTAAACAGGGAGGACACTGAAGCTTTCTTT
j_call: TRBJ1-1
d_call: -
cdr3_length: 14
v_call: TRBV7-6
clone_size: -

cdr3_aa: CASSPNPGDNEQFF
cdr3_nt: TGTGCCAGCAGCCCCAATCCCGGGGACAATGAGCAGTTCTTC
j_call: TRBJ2-1
d_call: -
cdr3_length: 14
v_call: TRBV5-4
clone_size: -

cdr3_aa: CASSVLGNIQYF
cdr3_nt: TGTGCCAGCAGTGTACTAGGAAACATTCAGTACTTC
j_call: TRBJ2-4
d_call: -
cdr3_length: 12
v_call: TRBV2
clone_size: -

cdr3_aa: CASSLSQGPEAFF
cdr3_nt: TGTGCCAGCAGTTTATCGCAAGGGCCTGAAGCTTTCTTT
j_call: TRBJ1-1
d_call: -
cdr3_length: 13
v_call: TRBV27
clone_size: -

cdr3_aa: CASSPRAPGGAMNTEAFF
cdr3_nt: TGTGCCAGCAGCCCTAGGGCTCCCGGTGGGGCCATGAACACTGAAGCTTTCTTT
j_call: TRBJ1-1
d_call: -
cdr3_length: 18
v_call: TRBV9
clone_size: -

cdr3_aa: CAWKVGTGANVLTF
cdr3_nt: TGTGCCTGGAAAGTGGGGACTGGGGCCAACGTCCTGACTTTC
j_call: TRBJ2-6
d_call: -
cdr3_length: 14
v_call: TRBV30
clone_size: -

cdr3_aa: CAWSVLLNTGELFF
cdr3_nt: TGTGCCTGGAGTGTACTTCTGAACACCGGGGAGCTGTTTTTT
j_call: TRBJ2-2
d_call: -
cdr3_length: 14
v_call: TRBV30
clone_size: once